This TCR beta chain was captured in a study of monozygotic twins with inflammatory bowel disease (dated by TCRdb to between 2019 and 2020). Study-wide context: A total of approximately 30 monozygotic twin pairs were included in the full study, comprising nine German pairs (four IBD-concordant, five IBD-discordant) and 19 IBD-discordant Danish pairs. The search for disease-associated traits relied mainly on comparing IBD patients with their genetically identical healthy co-twins within discordant pairs. Each individual had, on average, about 151 000 unique TCRalpha sequences and 181 000 unique TCRbeta sequences available for analysis.

In regard to this clonotype: It lacks a known antigen.

From each donor, an approximately 2.5 ml peripheral blood sample was collected into PAXgene tubes and stored at -80 degrees C. Without T cell sorting, total RNA was isolated from whole blood using the PAXgene blood miRNA kit on an automated QIAcube. Peripheral blood from monozygotic twin pairs concordant or discordant for inflammatory bowel disease was subjected to deep TCRalpha and TCRbeta repertoire profiling with unique molecular barcoding. For every twin pair, smoking habits were documented, and each individual was categorised as a current, former or never smoker. The library came from 5' RACE. Preparation of each TCR library used 3,500 to 4,500 ng of total RNA. For each sample, cDNA synthesis with SMARTScribe reverse transcriptase was split into eight separate reactions. Unique molecular identifiers containing a 6-nucleotide sample barcode were introduced through template switching during cDNA synthesis. TCRalpha and TCRbeta cDNA was amplified by two nested PCRs of approximately 17 and 9 cycles, with bead purification after each PCR. Before amplification, the cDNA was both treated with uracil DNA-glycosylase and purified with the QIAquick PCR purification kit. The second PCR added Illumina TruSeq-compatible adapters along with sample-specific barcodes. TapeStation and Qubit were used to check library quality and concentration, and around 5.3 ng of each library was pooled. Pooled libraries were sequenced on an Illumina HiSeq2500 single-index Rapid Run with 2 x 100 bp reads and custom sequencing primers. Regarding the original processing steps: UMI-based consensus assembly with MiGEC version 1.2.6 was used to correct PCR and sequencing errors. V(D)J alignment, clonotype assembly and CDR3 extraction were performed with MiXCR version 2.1.1. Gene usage, clonotype sharing and MAIT/NKT TCR abundance were normalised by analysing the top 1000, 10 000 and 20 000 clonotypes per sample. Diversity was computed as the inverse Simpson index with the vegan R package after downsampling to 27 000 UMIs. Paired Mann-Whitney U tests were applied to discordant twin pairs, with Benjamini-Hochberg correction for multiple testing. After the reads were reprocessed by TCRdb, one entry was made per CDR3 protein sequence, with no DNA. What appears here as the V and J calls and clone size reflects TCRdb's work, not the paper's. The table held for this sample gives under 350,000 distinct CDR3 sequences. 5.6% of the sample rests with the top ten.

Overall results and qualifications from the work: Different T cell subtypes could not be distinguished in the analysis. Compared with healthy twins, IBD patients shared fewer clonotypes with other individuals, and the difference was most pronounced in patients with signs of disease activity. Measured by the inverse Simpson index, TCRbeta repertoire diversity was lower in IBD patients than in their healthy co-twins. Because patients were on differing immunosuppressive treatments, the repertoires may have picked up extra background noise and inter-individual variability. The results gave no support for a single strong signal or clonotype linked to IBD. Concordant and discordant twins showed no difference in repertoire similarity, possibly because of limited statistical power.

The CDR3 numbers 13 residues from cysteine through phenylalanine. There is no recorded DNA. The germline V gene encodes CDR1 LGHNA and CDR2 YSLEER. Here the chain combines TRBV4-3 and TRBJ1-1. What was sequenced was blood. This TCR was recovered from a human donor with ulcerative colitis or Crohn's disease, or a healthy co-twin of an affected twin (not recorded which). The CDR3 protein is CASSQDIFTEAFF.